What follows are 28 T cell receptor beta chains derived from one specimen sequenced in a study of shared T cell receptors in the human thymus (TCRdb year 2021). Receptors were amplified or captured by the immunoSEQ multiplex PCR assay. The table comes from immuneACCESS by way of TCRdb, which keeps in-frame sequences with V and J called. Part of the clones is missing from these tables; in studies checked, under half for an unresolved V gene and the rest for unknown reasons. The sample has almost 550,000 clones on record, 75% to 85% of them singletons. Of the sample, more than 0.01% falls within the top ten clones. The same specimen was also included in a second study, on human thymus T cells.

Source material: thymocytes. The source is a boy in the first two years of life with a congenital heart defect. Donor details come from another sample of the same person, matched by shared clones.

This chain connects TRBV4-3 to TRBJ2-1; 7 bases line up with TRBD2. With 4 bases clipped from V and 4 bases from J, the junction kept 16 bases outside the gene matches. The CDR3 has 18 amino acids. Germline CDR1 reads LGHNA; CDR2 reads YSLEER. CDR3 sequence (DNA): TGCGCCAGCAGCCCCCGTTGGTGGCTAGCGGAGATTTACAATGAGCAGTTCTTC. Protein sequence: CASSPRWWLAEIYNEQFF.

This chain connects TRBV5-4 to TRBJ2-1, with 8 bases lining up with TRBD2. Losses at the gene ends were 4 bases for V and 8 bases for J; bases not matched to a gene: 11. The germline V gene has CDR1 SGHNT and CDR2 YYREEE (reference sequence). The CDR3 has 15 amino acids. CDR3 in amino acids: CASSAGSSGSHEQFF. The CDR3 region has the DNA TGTGCCAGCAGCGCTGGTTCAAGCGGGAGCCATGAGCAGTTCTTC.

The chain uses TRBV10-1 and TRBJ2-7; perhaps TRBD2 as D (5 bases). This CDR3 has 14 residues. Trimming took 0 bases from V and 7 from J, leaving 13 bases between them. Germline values: CDR1 WNHNN, CDR2 SYGVQD (reference sequence). The CDR3 protein is CASSESDSSGEQYF. The CDR3 coding sequence is TGCGCCAGCAGTGAGTCGGACTCATCGGGTGAGCAGTACTTC.

The chain is built from TRBV6-5 and TRBJ2-7; weak D call: TRBD2 (6 bases). The CDR3 loop spans 13 amino acids. The germline gives CDR1 MNHEY, CDR2 SVGAGI. Trimming removed 6 bases at V and 3 bases at J, with 12 bases between. In nucleotides, the CDR3 is TGTGCCAGCAGCCGCGGGGACCTCTACGAGCAGTACTTC. This translates into CASSRGDLYEQYF.

CDR3 DNA: TGCGCCAGCAGCTCTGACAGGGTACGGAGCACTGAAGCTTTCTTT. The encoded protein is CASSSDRVRSTEAFF. This chain connects TRBV5-1 to TRBJ1-1; 7 nucleotides line up with TRBD1. The CDR3 is made up of 15 amino acids. CDR1 is SGHRS and CDR2 is YFSETQ in the germline V gene. With V trimmed by 3 bases and J by 4 bases, 9 bases remained unmatched.

This clone was picked up a small number of times. The chain carries TRBV9 and TRBJ2-7, with 8 bases identical to TRBD1. The germline V gene encodes CDR1 SGDLS and CDR2 YYNGEE. There are 12 residues in the CDR3. V was pared by 3 bases and J by 6 bases, with 2 bases of the junction left unmatched. CDR3: CASSADRGEQYF. The CDR3 DNA reads TGTGCCAGCAGCGCCGACAGGGGCGAGCAGTACTTC.

This chain links TRBV7-6 with TRBJ2-3; 14 nucleotides match TRBD2. J was trimmed by 5 bases and V by 2 bases; bases with no gene match: 6. Germline lookup yields CDR1 SGHVS and CDR2 FNYEAQ. The CDR3 is 17 residues long. This CDR3 is CASSLSRGLAGGDTQYF. The CDR3 coding sequence is TGTGCCAGCAGCTTATCCCGAGGACTAGCGGGAGGAGATACGCAGTATTTT.

The J gene is TRBJ2-1, the V gene TRBV7-3; TRBD1 aligns across 7 bases. With 4 bases clipped from V and 0 bases from J, the junction kept 3 bases outside the gene matches. The germline gives CDR1 SGHTA, CDR2 FQGTGA. This CDR3 is built from 15 residues. CDR3 protein: CASSCRDSSYNEQFF. The CDR3 coding sequence is TGTGCCAGCAGCTGCCGGGACAGCTCCTACAATGAGCAGTTCTTC.

CDR3 sequence: CASSLESAEEMFF. The CDR3 nucleotides are TGTGCCAGCAGCTTGGAATCCGCGGAGGAAATGTTTTTT. V and J are TRBV5-6 and TRBJ1-4; D gene ambiguous. The CDR3 runs 13 residues. In germline, CDR1 is SGHDT, CDR2 YYEEEE. V lost 0 bases to trimming and J lost 15 bases, with 15 bases between them.

This clone was recorded a few times. The J gene is TRBJ1-2, the V gene TRBV5-4; no reliable D call. Between the trimmed V and J ends, which lost 0 bases and 4 bases, there was a span of 4 bases. The CDR3 totals 12 residues. CDR1 and CDR2 (germline): SGHNT, YYREEE (reference sequence). CDR3: CASSLAFYGYTF. The CDR3 nucleotides are TGTGCCAGCAGCTTGGCTTTCTATGGCTACACCTTC. The complete variable domain, with remaining parts taken from reference TRBV5-4 and TRBJ1-2, reads ETGVTQSPTHLIKTRGQQVTLRCSSQSGHNTVSWYQQALGQGPQFIFQYYREEENGRGNFPPRFSGLQFPNYSSELNVNALELDDSALYLCASSLAFYGYTFGSGTRLTVV.

The chain couples TRBV7-2 to TRBJ2-7; perhaps TRBD1 as D (6 bases). Germline loops: CDR1 SGHTA, CDR2 FQGNSA. The CDR3 is 16 amino acids. Trimming pared 5 bases from V and 3 bases from J, leaving 20 bases between. CDR3 in DNA: TGTGCCAGCAGCCCCTCGCCGGCAGGGGCCAACTACGAGCAGTACTTC. The encoded protein is CASSPSPAGANYEQYF.

This chain links TRBV29-1 with TRBJ1-5, with 10 nucleotides matching TRBD1. This CDR3 is 15 amino acids long. V shed 3 bases, J shed 3 bases, and the junction held 5 bases outside the gene matches. Germline CDR1 is SQVTM and CDR2 is ANQGSEA. CDR3 protein: CSVDLGTGDNQPQHF. CDR3 DNA: TGCAGCGTTGATTTAGGGACAGGGGACAATCAGCCCCAGCATTTT.

Written as DNA, the CDR3 is TGTGCTAGTGGTTTGACGACGACAGGCCAGCAGTTCTTC. The encoded protein is CASGLTTTGQQFF. V gene TRBV12-5 combines with J gene TRBJ2-1; D is perhaps TRBD1 (6 bases). Germline assignment: CDR1 LGHNT and CDR2 FRNRAP. CDR3 size: 13 residues. V lost 2 bases and J 11 bases, leaving 13 bases between the germline ends.

CDR3 nucleotides: TGTGCCAACCATAACAGGAACACCGGGGAGCTGTTTTTT. This codes for CANHNRNTGELFF. The chain couples TRBV6-5 to TRBJ2-2; D is undetermined. CDR1 is MNHEY, CDR2 SVGAGI, per germline. The CDR3 loop spans 13 amino acids. The V gene lost 10 bases and the J gene lost 1 base, with 10 bases spanning the gap.

This clone was detected only a few times. The chain is built from TRBV29-1 and TRBJ2-1, with TRBD2 matching over 8 bases. CDR3 length: 12 residues. In germline, CDR1 is SQVTM, CDR2 ANQGSEA. The V gene end was trimmed by 7 bases and the J gene end by 5 bases; junction bases not matched to a gene: 4. The CDR3 is CSALLADNEQFF. Written as DNA, the CDR3 is TGCAGCGCCTTACTAGCGGACAATGAGCAGTTCTTC.

This chain uses TRBV7-8 with TRBJ1-1; D unclear. V was pared by 3 bases and J by 4 bases, with 9 bases between. Germline CDR1 SGHVS, CDR2 FQNEAQ. The CDR3 is made up of 13 amino acids. The CDR3 sequence is CASSLVSFTEAFF. In DNA, the CDR3 is TGTGCCAGCAGCTTGGTCAGTTTCACTGAAGCTTTCTTT.

The chain joins TRBV28 to TRBJ2-7, with TRBD1 identical over 10 bases. This CDR3 comprises 14 residues. The germline CDR1 and CDR2 sequences are MDHEN and SYDVKM. The trim removed 4 bases at V and 5 bases at J, leaving 5 bases unmatched. The CDR3 sequence: CASSSWTGGHEQYF. The CDR3 nucleotides read TGTGCCAGCAGTTCGTGGACAGGGGGGCACGAGCAGTACTTC.

This clone has more than one count but fewer than ten. The chain recombines TRBV19 with TRBJ2-7; TRBD2 matches 8 bases. V lost 5 bases and J lost 12; bases outside the gene matches: 9. The length of the CDR3 is 12 residues. Germline V CDR1 and CDR2: LNHDA, SQIVND (reference sequence). CDR3 protein: CASSLRGGPPYF. DNA for the CDR3: TGTGCCAGTAGTCTTCGGGGGGGACCTCCGTACTTC.

In regard to this clone: Other DNA sequences of this sample code for an identical CDR3. This sequence joins TRBV27 and TRBJ2-7; tentative D call: TRBD2 (6 bases). CDR3 length: 13 residues. Trimming stripped 3 bases from V and 0 bases from J, with 6 bases between. CDR1 is MNHEY, CDR2 SMNVEV, per germline (reference sequence). CDR3 region: CASSLGGSYEQYF. In DNA, the CDR3 is TGTGCCAGCAGTTTGGGGGGCTCCTACGAGCAGTACTTC.

V is TRBV28 and J is TRBJ1-2; 8 bases match TRBD1. Trimming cost V 6 bases and J 8 bases; bases outside gene matches: 17. Looked up from germline, CDR1 is MDHEN and CDR2 is SYDVKM. The CDR3 has 16 amino acids. CDR3 DNA: TGTGCCAGCAGCTCTTTAAGTTTTCGGGGGACAGGCGGCTACACCTTC. Amino acids: CASSSLSFRGTGGYTF.

The V gene is TRBV9, the J gene TRBJ2-7, with 9 nucleotides matching TRBD1. CDR1 is SGDLS and CDR2 is YYNGEE in the germline V gene. The CDR3 runs 15 residues. Trimming took 3 bases from V and 2 from J; bases not matched to a gene: 6. Here the CDR3 DNA reads TGTGCCAGCAGCGGTCCGGGACAGGGTGCCTACGAGCAGTACTTC. As protein: CASSGPGQGAYEQYF. The whole variable domain, remainder taken from reference TRBV9 and TRBJ2-7, is DSGVTQTPKHLITATGQRVTLRCSPRSGDLSVYWYQQSLDQGLQFLIQYYNGEERAKGNILERFSAQQFPDLHSELNLSSLELGDSALYFCASSGPGQGAYEQYFGPGTRLTVT.

The chain couples TRBV21-1 to TRBJ2-1; the DNA was not used to check the table's D call, TRBD1. TRBV21-1 is tagged as a pseudogene. This CDR3 is 16 amino acids long. CDR3 region: CASSPLDRGALQLRIF. The CDR3 DNA reads as TGTGCCAGCAGCCCCCTCGACAGGGGGGCACTGCAACTTAGGATCTTC.

This chain joins TRBV30 and TRBJ2-1; a possible D gene is TRBD2 (6 bases). This CDR3 has 14 residues. V lost 3 bases and J 4 bases, leaving 13 bases between the germline ends. Germline V CDR1 and CDR2: GTSNPN, SVGIG (reference sequence). The CDR3 spells CAWRPGLTYNEQFF. DNA of the CDR3: TGTGCCTGGAGACCGGGACTCACTTACAATGAGCAGTTCTTC.

The J gene is TRBJ2-1, the V gene TRBV5-5, with TRBD1 as a possible D gene (6 bases). CDR3 length: 15 amino acids. Trimming cost V 0 bases and J 7 bases, with 14 bases left between them. Germline lookup yields CDR1 SGHKS and CDR2 YYEKEE (reference sequence). This CDR3 reads CASSLVGHPENEQFF. The CDR3 coding sequence is TGTGCCAGCAGCTTGGTGGGACACCCAGAGAATGAGCAGTTCTTC.

The chain combines TRBV18 with TRBJ2-1; TRBD1 aligns across 9 bases. The CDR3 length is 21 residues. Germline V gene data show CDR1 as KGHSH and CDR2 as LQKENI. The V gene end was trimmed by 0 bases and the J gene end by 4 bases; junction bases not matched to a gene: 19. DNA of the CDR3: TGTGCCAGCTCACCACCGGAGAACTTAGGGGATGACAGGGGGAAATACAATGAGCAGTTCTTC. As protein: CASSPPENLGDDRGKYNEQFF.

V is TRBV27 and J is TRBJ1-5; a weak D match, TRBD1 (6 bases). The germline V and J ends were trimmed by 10 bases and 0 bases, with 19 bases remaining between them. The CDR3 extends over 16 amino acids. Germline assignment: CDR1 MNHEY and CDR2 SMNVEV (reference sequence). The CDR3 nucleotides read TGTGCCATCGGTCGGGGGGGCCGGTATAGCAATCAGCCCCAGCATTTT. It translates to CAIGRGGRYSNQPQHF.

This clone is a singleton in its sample. J is TRBJ2-4 and V is TRBV5-4; 14 nucleotides line up with TRBD2. This CDR3 contains 19 residues. The V and J ends lost 3 bases and 6 bases, in that order; junction bases with no gene match: 14. The germline CDR1 and CDR2 sequences are SGHNT and YYREEE (reference sequence). DNA for the CDR3: TGTGCCAGCAGCTCACGGACTAGCGGGAGGCCCCTCGGAAGAAACATTCAGTACTTC. Translating it yields CASSSRTSGRPLGRNIQYF.

This sequence joins TRBV4-3 and TRBJ2-3, with 11 bases aligning to TRBD2. Germline values: CDR1 LGHNA, CDR2 YSLEER. Trimming removed 1 base from V and 1 base from J; junction bases left unmatched: 4. The CDR3 contains 17 residues. CDR3 sequence reads: CASSQVLAGGCTDTQYF. The CDR3 DNA reads TGCGCCAGCAGCCAAGTGTTAGCGGGAGGGTGCACAGATACGCAGTATTTT.